Below are 11 T cell receptor beta chains sequenced from a single sample in a study of cytomegalovirus exposure and HLA in healthy donors. PCR employed 60 Vbeta and 13 Jbeta primers. The repertoire was sequenced with immunoSEQ multiplex PCR; TCRdb's copy has only in-frame clones and lacks some. Of tens of thousands of clones listed, 76% are singletons. Sample: PBMCs. These TCRs come from a male donor in good health and CMV-seronegative.

The rearrangement links TRBV14 to TRBJ1-5, with D perhaps TRBD1 (5 bases). Trimming removed 1 base at V and 9 bases at J, with 10 bases between. This CDR3 is 13 amino acids long. Germline values: CDR1 SGHDN, CDR2 FVKESK. CDR3 nucleotides: TGTGCCAGCAGCCAAGGGGAGGGGACGCCCCAGCATTTT. Residues: CASSQGEGTPQHF.

CDR3 in DNA: TGCGCCAGCAGCCAAGCCCCACCAGGGAACACTGAAGCTTTCTTT. Its translation is CASSQAPPGNTEAFF. V and J are TRBV4-1 and TRBJ1-1; unclear D gene. The CDR3 totals 15 residues. V lost 1 base to trimming and J lost 1 base, with 10 bases between them. Germline CDR1 reads MGHRA; CDR2 reads YSYEKL.

V and J are TRBV28 and TRBJ1-6; TRBD1 matches 10 bases. In germline, CDR1 is MDHEN, CDR2 SYDVKM. V lost 10 bases and J lost 8; bases outside the gene matches: 11. The CDR3 is 15 amino acids. The CDR3 reads CATWDRGFEYSPLHF. The CDR3, as DNA: TGTGCCACCTGGGACAGGGGTTTCGAATATTCACCCCTCCACTTT.

CDR3 protein: CASNNQVVGELFF. The CDR3 DNA is TGTGCCAGCAATAACCAGGTTGTCGGGGAGCTGTTTTTT. The V call is TRBV6-6, the J call TRBJ2-2, with D hard to call. The CDR3 loop spans 13 amino acids. CDR1 is MNHNY and CDR2 is SVGAGI in the germline V gene (reference sequence). The V end was cut by 7 bases, the J end by 7 bases, with 13 bases between.

V usage is TRBV5-6 and J usage is TRBJ1-4; D is ambiguous. The CDR3 consists of 12 residues. The germline V gene encodes CDR1 SGHDT and CDR2 YYEEEE. The V end was cut by 4 bases, the J end by 1 base, with 2 bases between. CDR3 DNA sequence: TGTGCCAGCAGCCGAACTAATGAAAAACTGTTTTTT. Translating it yields CASSRTNEKLFF. Complete variable domain (other parts from reference TRBV5-6 and TRBJ1-4): DAGVTQSPTHLIKTRGQQVTLRCSPKSGHDTVSWYQQALGQGPQFIFQYYEEEERQRGNFPDRFSGHQFPNYSSELNVNALLLGDSALYLCASSRTNEKLFFGSGTQLSVL.

This clone came up once. The chain has TRBV27 and TRBJ1-1; weak D call: TRBD1 (6 bases). CDR3 length: 13 residues. Germline loops: CDR1 MNHEY, CDR2 SMNVEV (reference sequence). V dropped 8 bases and J dropped 1 base, with 11 bases sitting between them. The CDR3 reads CASSRTENTEAFF. The CDR3 DNA reads TGTGCCAGCTCTCGGACAGAGAACACTGAAGCTTTCTTT.

The V gene is TRBV27, the J gene TRBJ2-7; the match to TRBD1 covers 7 bases. V lost 8 bases, J lost 5 bases, and 9 bases stayed unmatched. CDR1 and CDR2 from the germline V gene are MNHEY and SMNVEV (reference sequence). The CDR3 consists of 13 residues. The CDR3 DNA reads as TGTGCCAGCCGTACAGGGGTGGAAGACGAGCAGTACTTC. Residues: CASRTGVEDEQYF.

V gene TRBV7-8 combines with J gene TRBJ1-2; TRBD1 agrees at 7 bases. In germline, CDR1 is SGHVS, CDR2 FQNEAQ. After removal of 2 bases from V and 5 bases from J, the junction contained 17 bases not matched to a gene. The CDR3 contains 18 residues. This chain's CDR3 is CASSLREGQPNGGYGYTF. As DNA, the CDR3 is TGTGCCAGCAGCTTACGAGAGGGACAGCCAAATGGTGGTTATGGCTACACCTTC.

The chain employs TRBV19 and TRBJ1-5, with 8 bases that match TRBD1. The V gene end was trimmed by 3 bases and the J gene end by 6 bases; junction bases not matched to a gene: 7. Germline V gene data show CDR1 as LNHDA and CDR2 as SQIVND (reference sequence). The CDR3 covers 15 residues. CDR3 sequence reads: CASSIDAGGGQPQHF. The CDR3 nucleotides are TGTGCCAGTAGTATCGACGCAGGGGGCGGTCAGCCCCAGCATTTT.

The CDR3 DNA reads TGTGCCAGCAAGTTGGGTCCGGAGGACGGCTACACCTTC. Encoded protein: CASKLGPEDGYTF. The chain couples TRBV28 to TRBJ1-2; D unresolved. With 7 bases removed from V and 8 bases from J, the gap between germline ends came to 17 bases. CDR3 size: 13 residues. Germline values: CDR1 MDHEN, CDR2 SYDVKM.

The rearrangement links TRBV4-1 to TRBJ1-2; TRBD1 might be the D (6 bases). V dropped 0 bases and J dropped 4 bases, with 15 bases sitting between them. The germline CDR1 and CDR2 sequences are MGHRA and YSYEKL. The CDR3 spans 16 residues. The CDR3: CASSQDPGRGRYGYTF. CDR3 DNA: TGCGCCAGCAGCCAAGACCCAGGCAGGGGACGCTATGGCTACACCTTC.